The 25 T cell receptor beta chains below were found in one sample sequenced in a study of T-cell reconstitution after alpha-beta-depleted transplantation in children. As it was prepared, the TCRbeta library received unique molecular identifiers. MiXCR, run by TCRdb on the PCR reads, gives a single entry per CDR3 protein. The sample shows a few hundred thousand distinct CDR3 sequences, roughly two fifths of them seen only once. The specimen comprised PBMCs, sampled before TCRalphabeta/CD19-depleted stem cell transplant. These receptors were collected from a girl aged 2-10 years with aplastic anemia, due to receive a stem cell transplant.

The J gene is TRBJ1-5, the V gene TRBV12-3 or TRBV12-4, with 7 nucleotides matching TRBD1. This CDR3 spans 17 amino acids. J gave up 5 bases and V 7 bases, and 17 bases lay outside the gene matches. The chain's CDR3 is CASNQAPSGGRHQPQHF. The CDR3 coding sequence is TGTGCCAGCAATCAAGCCCCCTCAGGGGGTCGCCATCAGCCCCAGCATTTT.

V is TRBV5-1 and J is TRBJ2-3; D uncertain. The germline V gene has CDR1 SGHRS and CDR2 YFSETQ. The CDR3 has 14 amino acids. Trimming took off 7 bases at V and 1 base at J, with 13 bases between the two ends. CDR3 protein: CASGDHGGTDTQYF. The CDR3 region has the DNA TGCGCCAGCGGGGATCATGGGGGCACAGATACGCAGTATTTT.

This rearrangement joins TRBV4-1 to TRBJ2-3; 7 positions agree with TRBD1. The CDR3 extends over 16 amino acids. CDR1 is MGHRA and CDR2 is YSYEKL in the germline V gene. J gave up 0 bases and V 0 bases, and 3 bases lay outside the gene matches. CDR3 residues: CASSQDRGRSTDTQYF. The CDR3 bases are TGCGCCAGCAGCCAAGATAGGGGGCGCAGCACAGATACGCAGTATTTT.

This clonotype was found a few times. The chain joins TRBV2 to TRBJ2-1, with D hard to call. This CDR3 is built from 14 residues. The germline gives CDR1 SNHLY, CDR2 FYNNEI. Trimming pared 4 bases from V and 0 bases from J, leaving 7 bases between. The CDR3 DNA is TGTGCCAGCAGTGTGGGTCTCTCCTACAATGAGCAGTTCTTC. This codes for CASSVGLSYNEQFF.

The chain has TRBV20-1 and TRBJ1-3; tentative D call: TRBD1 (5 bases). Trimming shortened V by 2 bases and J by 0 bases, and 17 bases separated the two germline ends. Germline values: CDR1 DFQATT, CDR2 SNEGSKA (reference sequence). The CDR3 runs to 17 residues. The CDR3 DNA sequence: TGCAGTGCTAGACATCTGGGGCCCCTAAGCTCTGGAAACACCATATATTTT. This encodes CSARHLGPLSSGNTIYF.

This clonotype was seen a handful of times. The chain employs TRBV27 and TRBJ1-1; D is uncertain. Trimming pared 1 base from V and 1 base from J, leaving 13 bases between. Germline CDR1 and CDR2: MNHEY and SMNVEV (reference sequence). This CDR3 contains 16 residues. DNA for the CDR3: TGTGCCAGCAGTTTATACGTCCGAACAGCGAACACTGAAGCTTTCTTT. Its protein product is CASSLYVRTANTEAFF.

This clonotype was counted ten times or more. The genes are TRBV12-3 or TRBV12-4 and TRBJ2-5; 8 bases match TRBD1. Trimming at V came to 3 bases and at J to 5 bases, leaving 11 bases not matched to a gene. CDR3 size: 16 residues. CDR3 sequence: CASSFPAGGALETQYF. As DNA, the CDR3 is TGTGCCAGCAGTTTCCCCGCAGGGGGCGCCCTGGAGACCCAGTACTTC.

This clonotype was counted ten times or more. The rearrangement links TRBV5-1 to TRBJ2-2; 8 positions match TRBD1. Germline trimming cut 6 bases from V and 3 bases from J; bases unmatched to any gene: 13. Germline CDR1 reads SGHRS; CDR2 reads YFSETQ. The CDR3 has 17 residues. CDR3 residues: CASNQGAGDLDTGELFF. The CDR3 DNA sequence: TGCGCCAGCAATCAGGGGGCGGGTGATTTGGACACCGGGGAGCTGTTTTTT.

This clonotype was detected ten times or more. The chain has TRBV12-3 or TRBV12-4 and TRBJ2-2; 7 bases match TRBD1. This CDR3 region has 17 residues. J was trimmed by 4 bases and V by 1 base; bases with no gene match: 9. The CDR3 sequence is CASSLGQGEVGTGELFF. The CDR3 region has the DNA TGTGCCAGCAGTTTAGGACAGGGAGAGGTGGGCACCGGGGAGCTGTTTTTT.

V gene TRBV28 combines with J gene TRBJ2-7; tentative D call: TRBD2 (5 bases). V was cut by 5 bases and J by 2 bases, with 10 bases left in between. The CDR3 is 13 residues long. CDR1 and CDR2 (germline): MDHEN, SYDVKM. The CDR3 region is CASSPQLAYEQYF. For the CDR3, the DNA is TGTGCCAGCAGTCCCCAACTAGCCTACGAGCAGTACTTC.

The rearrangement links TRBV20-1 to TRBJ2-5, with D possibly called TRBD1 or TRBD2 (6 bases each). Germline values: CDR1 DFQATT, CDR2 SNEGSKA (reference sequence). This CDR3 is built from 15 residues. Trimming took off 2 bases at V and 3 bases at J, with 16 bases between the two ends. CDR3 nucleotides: TGCAGTGCTAGAACTGGTTCGGGGGCGGAAGAGACCCAGTACTTC. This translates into CSARTGSGAEETQYF.

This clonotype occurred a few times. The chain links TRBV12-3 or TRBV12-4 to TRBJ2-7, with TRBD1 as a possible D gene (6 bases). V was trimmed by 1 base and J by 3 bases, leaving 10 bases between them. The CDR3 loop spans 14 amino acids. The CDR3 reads CASSLGGTLYEQYF. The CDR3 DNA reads TGTGCCAGCAGTTTAGGGGGGACACTCTACGAGCAGTACTTC.

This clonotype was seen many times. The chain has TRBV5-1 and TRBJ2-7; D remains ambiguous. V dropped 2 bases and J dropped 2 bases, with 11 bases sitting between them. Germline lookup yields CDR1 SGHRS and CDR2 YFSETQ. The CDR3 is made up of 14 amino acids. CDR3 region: CASSLYQNTYEQYF. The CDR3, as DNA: TGCGCCAGCAGCTTATATCAGAATACCTACGAGCAGTACTTC. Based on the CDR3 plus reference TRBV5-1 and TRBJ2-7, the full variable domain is KAGVTQTPRYLIKTRGQQVTLSCSPISGHRSVSWYQQTPGQGLQFLFEYFSETQRNKGNFPGRFSGRQFSNSRSEMNVSTLELGDSALYLCASSLYQNTYEQYFGPGTRLTVT.

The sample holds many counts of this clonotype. The CDR3 sequence: CSVESREETQYF. In DNA form, the CDR3 reads TGCAGCGTTGAGTCAAGAGAAGAGACCCAGTACTTC. The chain joins TRBV29-1 to TRBJ2-5; D gene ambiguous. V was trimmed by 3 bases and J by 3 bases, leaving 8 bases between them. The CDR3 is made up of 12 amino acids. Germline V lookup: CDR1 SQVTM, CDR2 ANQGSEA.

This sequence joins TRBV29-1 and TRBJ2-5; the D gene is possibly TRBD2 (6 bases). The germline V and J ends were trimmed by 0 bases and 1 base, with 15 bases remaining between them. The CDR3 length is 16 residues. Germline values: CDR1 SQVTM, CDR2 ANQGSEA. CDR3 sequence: CSVEDARDAVQETQYF. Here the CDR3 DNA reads TGCAGCGTTGAAGATGCGCGGGATGCGGTCCAAGAGACCCAGTACTTC.

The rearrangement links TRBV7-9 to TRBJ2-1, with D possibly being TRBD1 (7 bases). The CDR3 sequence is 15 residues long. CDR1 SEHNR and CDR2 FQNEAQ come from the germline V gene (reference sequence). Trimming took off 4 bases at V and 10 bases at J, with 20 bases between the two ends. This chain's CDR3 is CASSSSGGTAAEQFF. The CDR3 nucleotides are TGTGCCAGCAGCTCTTCAGGGGGGACAGCAGCGGAGCAGTTCTTC.

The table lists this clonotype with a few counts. The CDR3 spells CASSPATGLYGYTF. CDR3 sequence (DNA): TGCGCCAGCAGCCCGGCTACAGGTTTATATGGCTACACCTTC. The chain is built from TRBV5-1 and TRBJ1-2; possibly TRBD1 for D (5 bases). V lost 4 bases to trimming and J lost 5 bases, with 15 bases between them. This CDR3 contains 14 residues. Germline CDR1 and CDR2: SGHRS and YFSETQ.

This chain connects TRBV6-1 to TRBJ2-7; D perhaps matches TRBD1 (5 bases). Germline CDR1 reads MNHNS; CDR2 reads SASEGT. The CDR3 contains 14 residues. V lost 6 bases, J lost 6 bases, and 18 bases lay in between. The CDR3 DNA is TGTGCCAGCAGCTCCCCTCAGGGTCGTGGCGAGCAGTACTTC. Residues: CASSSPQGRGEQYF.

Written as DNA, the CDR3 is TGTGCCAGCTCACCGGGGACGGGCGCACCATATGGCTACACCTTC. Translating it yields CASSPGTGAPYGYTF. The V gene is TRBV18, the J gene TRBJ1-2, with a tentative D call TRBD1 (5 bases). The CDR3 covers 15 residues. Germline V gene data show CDR1 as KGHSH and CDR2 as LQKENI. Trimming stripped 3 bases from V and 5 bases from J, with 16 bases between. Full variable domain (outside the CDR3, taken from reference TRBV18 and TRBJ1-2): NAGVMQNPRHLVRRRGQEARLRCSPMKGHSHVYWYRQLPEEGLKFMVYLQKENIIDESGMPKERFSAEFPKEGPSILRIQQVVRGDSAAYFCASSPGTGAPYGYTFGSGTRLTVV.

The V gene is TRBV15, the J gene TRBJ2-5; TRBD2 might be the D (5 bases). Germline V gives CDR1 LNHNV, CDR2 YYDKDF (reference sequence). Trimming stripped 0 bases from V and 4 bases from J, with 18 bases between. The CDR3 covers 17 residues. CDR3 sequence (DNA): TGTGCCACCAGCAGAGATCCTGTTATCGGAGGACGAGAGACCCAGTACTTC. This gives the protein CATSRDPVIGGRETQYF.

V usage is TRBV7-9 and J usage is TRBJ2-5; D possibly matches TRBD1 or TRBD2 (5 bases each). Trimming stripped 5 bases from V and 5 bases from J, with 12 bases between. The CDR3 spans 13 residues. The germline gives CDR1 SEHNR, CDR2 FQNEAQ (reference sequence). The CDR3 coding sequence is TGTGCCAGCAGCGCGTCGGGGCCTGAGACCCAGTACTTC. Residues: CASSASGPETQYF.

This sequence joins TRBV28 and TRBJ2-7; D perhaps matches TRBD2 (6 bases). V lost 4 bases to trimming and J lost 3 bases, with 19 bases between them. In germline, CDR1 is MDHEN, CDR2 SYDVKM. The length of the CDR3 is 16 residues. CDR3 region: CASSSMWGTRNYEQYF. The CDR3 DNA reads TGTGCCAGCAGTTCAATGTGGGGGACTCGGAACTACGAGCAGTACTTC. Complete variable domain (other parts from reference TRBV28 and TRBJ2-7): DVKVTQSSRYLVKRTGEKVFLECVQDMDHENMFWYRQDPGLGLRLIYFSYDVKMKEKGDIPEGYSVSREKKERFSLILESASTNQTSMYLCASSSMWGTRNYEQYFGPGTRLTVT.

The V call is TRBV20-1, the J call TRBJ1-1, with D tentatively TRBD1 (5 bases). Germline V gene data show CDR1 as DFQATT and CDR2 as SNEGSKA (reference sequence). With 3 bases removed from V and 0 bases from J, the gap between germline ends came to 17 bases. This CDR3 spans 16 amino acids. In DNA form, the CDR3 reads TGCAGTGCTAGTCCCCGGGTTGGGGGGATGAACACTGAAGCTTTCTTT. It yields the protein CSASPRVGGMNTEAFF.

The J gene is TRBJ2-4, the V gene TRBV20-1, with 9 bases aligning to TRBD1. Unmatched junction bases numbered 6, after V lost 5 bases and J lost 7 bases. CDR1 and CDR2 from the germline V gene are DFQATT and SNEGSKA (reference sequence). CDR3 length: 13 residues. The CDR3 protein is CSADRDRANIQYF. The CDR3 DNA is TGCAGTGCTGACCGGGACAGGGCGAACATTCAGTACTTC.

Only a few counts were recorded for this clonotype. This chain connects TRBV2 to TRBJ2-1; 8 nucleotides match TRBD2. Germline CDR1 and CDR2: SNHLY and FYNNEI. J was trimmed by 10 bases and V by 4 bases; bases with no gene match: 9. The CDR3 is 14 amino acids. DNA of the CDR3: TGTGCCAGCAGTGTAGGGCTAGCGGGTAAAGAGCAGTTCTTC. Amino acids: CASSVGLAGKEQFF.